The present entry profiles one T cell receptor beta chain with its context. What it recognizes is unknown. PBMCs provided sorted CD4+ and CD8+ T cells. This specimen comes from a study of CD8+ T cells in alopecia areata. Notes on the study in general: Patients shared TCRs less clearly than mice did, possibly owing to HLA. Clonality in lesional scalp, especially alopecia totalis/universalis, exceeded that of normal scalp.

V was trimmed by 5 bases and J by 10 bases, leaving 16 bases between them. In germline, CDR1 is SEHNR, CDR2 FQNEAQ (reference sequence). This CDR3 spans 13 amino acids. Once RNA had been extracted, it was reverse transcribed into cDNA to act as the sequencing template. The assay was immunoSEQ multiplex PCR, and TCRdb's table has in-frame clones only and misses some. The sample consists of over 150,000 clones, 56% of them appearing once. The chain recombines TRBV7-9 with TRBJ2-3; tentative D call: TRBD1 (6 bases). Sequencing input: CD8+ T cells sorted from blood. This TCR derives from a human donor in good health. In DNA, the CDR3 is TGTGCCAGCAGCCCCCCCGCAGGGGAGTCGCAGTATTTT. Protein: CASSPPAGESQYF.